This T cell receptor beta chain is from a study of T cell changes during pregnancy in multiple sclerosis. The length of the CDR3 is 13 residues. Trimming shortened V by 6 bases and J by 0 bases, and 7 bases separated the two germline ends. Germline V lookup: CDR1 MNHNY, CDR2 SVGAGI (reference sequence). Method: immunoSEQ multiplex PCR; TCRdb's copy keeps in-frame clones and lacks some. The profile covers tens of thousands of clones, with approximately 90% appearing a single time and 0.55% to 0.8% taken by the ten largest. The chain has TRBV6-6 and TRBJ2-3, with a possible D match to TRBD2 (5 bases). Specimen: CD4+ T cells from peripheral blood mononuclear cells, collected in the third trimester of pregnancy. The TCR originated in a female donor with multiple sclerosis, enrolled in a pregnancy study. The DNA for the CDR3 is TGTGCCAGCAGGAGAGGGAGCACAGATACGCAGTATTTT. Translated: CASRRGSTDTQYF.